One sample yielded the 18 T cell receptor beta chains listed below, sequenced in a study of blood T cell repertoires in COVID-19. Only in-frame clones appear in the TCRdb table, and some are missing; sequencing was by immunoSEQ multiplex PCR. This table holds a few hundred thousand clones, around 91% found once. Material: PBMCs or T cells enriched from blood (not recorded which). The receptors here all came from a man in his late teens or twenties who had recovered from COVID-19.

This chain uses TRBV6-1 with TRBJ1-2, with TRBD1 matching over 7 bases. Unmatched junction bases numbered 5, after V lost 0 bases and J lost 4 bases. This CDR3 has 15 amino acids. The germline V gene has CDR1 MNHNS and CDR2 SASEGT. The DNA for the CDR3 is TGTGCCAGCAGTGAAGCGGGGACAGTAGCCTATGGCTACACCTTC. It codes for CASSEAGTVAYGYTF.

The chain links TRBV10-3 to TRBJ2-7; possible D gene TRBD1, 6 bases. The CDR3 extends over 13 amino acids. Germline V lookup: CDR1 ENHRY, CDR2 SYGVKD. The germline V and J ends were trimmed by 6 bases and 2 bases, with 11 bases remaining between them. CDR3 in amino acids: CAISPEGAYEQYF. CDR3 bases: TGTGCCATCAGCCCCGAGGGGGCCTACGAGCAGTACTTC.

The V call is TRBV9, the J call TRBJ1-4, with 7 bases aligning to TRBD1. The V segment lost 4 bases and the J segment 8 bases; nucleotides outside the gene matches: 11. This CDR3 contains 15 residues. From germline, CDR1 is SGDLS and CDR2 YYNGEE. The CDR3 region has the DNA TGTGCCAGCAGCCGTAGTGGGCAGGGACAGGAAAAACTGTTTTTT. Amino acid sequence: CASSRSGQGQEKLFF.

The rearrangement joins TRBV28 to TRBJ2-2, with D possibly TRBD1 on 6 matching bases. CDR3 length: 15 residues. The V gene lost 7 bases and the J gene lost 2 bases, with 14 bases spanning the gap. The germline gives CDR1 MDHEN, CDR2 SYDVKM. The CDR3 DNA reads as TGTGCCAGCAACTCAGGGGCCCTCAACACCGGGGAGCTGTTTTTT. Its protein product is CASNSGALNTGELFF.

J is TRBJ1-2 and V is TRBV3-1 (or the pseudogene TRBV3-2); D might be TRBD1 (6 bases). The CDR3 runs to 14 residues. Per the germline V gene, CDR1 is LGHDT and CDR2 is YNNKEL (reference sequence). V was trimmed by 3 bases and J by 2 bases, leaving 10 bases between them. This chain's CDR3 is CASSQPGTNYGYTF. The CDR3, as DNA: TGTGCCAGCAGCCAGCCCGGGACAAACTATGGCTACACCTTC.

The chain joins TRBV27 to TRBJ1-6; D call uncertain. The V and J ends lost 1 base and 7 bases respectively, with 14 bases between them. The CDR3 is 16 amino acids. CDR1 is MNHEY, CDR2 SMNVEV, per germline (reference sequence). The CDR3 nucleotides are TGTGCCAGCAGTTTATTAGCTGGGTTGGTGAATTCACCCCTCCACTTT. This codes for CASSLLAGLVNSPLHF.

The chain links TRBV6-1 to TRBJ2-5; TRBD2 matches 10 bases. The trim removed 3 bases at V and 5 bases at J, leaving 6 bases unmatched. CDR1 and CDR2 (germline): MNHNS, SASEGT. The CDR3 has 15 amino acids. The CDR3 nucleotides read TGTGCCAGCAGTGATATAGCGGGGGGCCGGGAGACCCAGTACTTC. It yields the protein CASSDIAGGRETQYF.

This clone was observed a few times. This sequence joins TRBV20-1 and TRBJ1-1, with D perhaps TRBD1 (6 bases). V was shortened by 3 bases and J by 3 bases, with 11 bases between the two germline ends. Germline assignment: CDR1 DFQATT and CDR2 SNEGSKA (reference sequence). This CDR3 is 13 amino acids long. The CDR3 region is CSASRGADTEAFF. For the CDR3, the DNA is TGCAGTGCTAGTCGGGGGGCCGACACTGAAGCTTTCTTT.

The V call is TRBV2, the J call TRBJ1-2; TRBD1 aligns across 9 bases. CDR3 length: 15 residues. Germline values: CDR1 SNHLY, CDR2 FYNNEI. With V trimmed by 6 bases and J by 8 bases, 13 bases remained unmatched. CDR3 sequence reads: CASSLTDRGTGGYTF. The CDR3 DNA reads as TGTGCCAGCAGCCTGACGGACAGGGGAACGGGGGGCTACACCTTC.

The CDR3 sequence is CASSQASAGVATGELFF. The DNA of the CDR3 is TGTGCCAGCAGCCAGGCTTCTGCGGGAGTAGCCACCGGGGAGCTGTTTTTT. This rearrangement joins TRBV3-1 (or the pseudogene TRBV3-2) to TRBJ2-2, with 7 bases lining up with TRBD2. The CDR3 loop spans 17 amino acids. Germline CDR1 reads LGHDT; CDR2 reads YNNKEL (reference sequence). V lost 3 bases to trimming and J lost 4 bases; unmatched junction nucleotides: 11.

This rearrangement joins TRBV5-8 to TRBJ1-6, with 8 bases identical to TRBD1. The V segment lost 2 bases and the J segment 8 bases; nucleotides outside the gene matches: 3. This CDR3 contains 14 residues. Germline V gene sequence: CDR1 SGHTS, CDR2 YDEGEE. DNA of the CDR3: TGTGCCAGCAGCTTACCAGGGGGCCATTCACCCCTCCACTTT. Its translation: CASSLPGGHSPLHF.

The chain recombines TRBV20-1 with TRBJ2-1; the match to TRBD2 covers 10 bases. Per germline, CDR1 DFQATT and CDR2 SNEGSKA (reference sequence). The CDR3 spans 16 residues. The V gene end was trimmed by 3 bases and the J gene end by 8 bases; junction bases not matched to a gene: 13. As DNA, the CDR3 is TGCAGTGCTAGTAGAGCGGGAGGGCCGTCAGTCGATGAGCAGTTCTTC. Translation: CSASRAGGPSVDEQFF.

This rearrangement joins TRBV29-1 to TRBJ2-1, with unresolved D. This CDR3 has 11 residues. The germline V and J ends were trimmed by 2 bases and 10 bases, with 9 bases remaining between them. In germline, CDR1 is SQVTM, CDR2 ANQGSEA. The CDR3 sequence: CSVERLGEQFF. The CDR3 coding sequence is TGCAGCGTTGAACGCCTCGGGGAGCAGTTCTTC.

A single count supports this clone. The V and J genes are TRBV7-9 and TRBJ1-6, with D hard to call. CDR1 SEHNR and CDR2 FQNEAQ come from the germline V gene (reference sequence). This CDR3 contains 15 residues. Trimming cost V 1 base and J 5 bases, with 9 bases left between them. In DNA, the CDR3 is TGTGCCAGCAGCTTAGGGTTGGCTGATAATTCACCCCTCCACTTT. Encoded protein: CASSLGLADNSPLHF.

The chain combines TRBV7-6 with TRBJ2-1; 8 bases align to TRBD2. CDR1 and CDR2 (germline): SGHVS, FNYEAQ. V was pared by 6 bases and J by 10 bases, with 14 bases of the junction left unmatched. The CDR3 consists of 15 residues. The CDR3 spells CASSRYSGILEEQFF. For the CDR3, the DNA is TGTGCCAGCAGTCGATATAGCGGGATATTAGAGGAGCAGTTCTTC.

This clone was recorded only once. The V gene is TRBV29-1, the J gene TRBJ1-2; D is perhaps TRBD1 (6 bases). The CDR3 spans 12 residues. Deletions cut 7 bases from V and 4 bases from J, with 13 bases between. CDR1 and CDR2 from the germline V gene are SQVTM and ANQGSEA. DNA for the CDR3: TGCAGCGCTATACAGGGCACCTATGGCTACACCTTC. Its translation: CSAIQGTYGYTF.

The chain uses TRBV18 and TRBJ2-5, with 7 nucleotides matching TRBD2. Germline CDR1 reads KGHSH; CDR2 reads LQKENI. Losses at the gene ends were 3 bases for V and 10 bases for J; bases not matched to a gene: 2. The CDR3 is 11 amino acids. The CDR3 sequence is CASSPGGIQYF. In nucleotides, the CDR3 is TGTGCCAGCTCACCCGGGGGGATCCAGTACTTC.

This chain links TRBV7-9 with TRBJ1-4; 9 bases line up with TRBD1. This CDR3 region has 16 residues. The germline gives CDR1 SEHNR, CDR2 FQNEAQ (reference sequence). V shed 3 bases and J 0 bases; nucleotides not matched to a gene: 2. CDR3 DNA sequence: TGTGCCAGCAGCTTGGGACAGGGTCCAACTAATGAAAAACTGTTTTTT. Its protein product is CASSLGQGPTNEKLFF.